The entry that follows covers one T cell receptor (beta chain) sequence. This entry belongs to a study of control samples from healthy donors and cancer patients. V gave up 4 bases and J gave up 1 base, with 10 bases separating them. The CDR3 sequence is 14 residues long. Germline assignment: CDR1 SGHTA and CDR2 FQGNSA. Data came from immunoSEQ multiplex PCR; TCRdb stores just in-frame clones and leaves some out. This table has 190,000 or so clones, about 93% appearing once. This chain uses TRBV7-2 with TRBJ1-1, with D hard to call. Specimen: blood. The sequence derives from a man between 18 and 35 years old in good health. Here the CDR3 DNA reads TGTGCCAGCAGCTCGCCCGTCCAGAACACTGAAGCTTTCTTT. It translates to CASSSPVQNTEAFF.